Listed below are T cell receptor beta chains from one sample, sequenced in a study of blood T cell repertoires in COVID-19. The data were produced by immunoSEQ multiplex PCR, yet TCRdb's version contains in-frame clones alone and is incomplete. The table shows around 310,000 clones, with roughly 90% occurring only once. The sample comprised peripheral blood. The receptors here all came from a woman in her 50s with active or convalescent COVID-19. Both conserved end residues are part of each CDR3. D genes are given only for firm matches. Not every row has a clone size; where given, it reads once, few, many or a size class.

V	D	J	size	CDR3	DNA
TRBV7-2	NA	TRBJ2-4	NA	CASSFLAKNIQYF	TGTGCCAGCAGCTTCCTAGCCAAAAACATTCAGTACTTC
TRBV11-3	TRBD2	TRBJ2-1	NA	CASSLDVRGGRNEQFF	TGTGCCAGCAGCTTAGATGTGCGGGGGGGAAGGAATGAGCAGTTCTTC
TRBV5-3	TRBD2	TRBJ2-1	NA	CARSNLSSGIGEQFF	TGTGCCAGAAGCAATCTCTCTAGCGGGATCGGAGAGCAGTTCTTC
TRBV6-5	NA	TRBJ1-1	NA	CASTWNTEAFF	TGTGCCAGCACCTGGAACACTGAAGCTTTCTTT
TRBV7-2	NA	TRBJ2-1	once	CASSVDYSSYNEQFF	TGTGCCAGCAGCGTGGACTATAGCTCCTACAATGAGCAGTTCTTC
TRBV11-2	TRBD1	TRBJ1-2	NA	CASSLGTGQTMGYTF	TGTGCCAGCAGCTTGGGGACAGGACAAACTATGGGCTACACCTTC
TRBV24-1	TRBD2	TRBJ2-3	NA	CATSDFAGGGTDTQYF	TGTGCCACCAGTGATTTTGCGGGAGGGGGCACAGATACGCAGTATTTT
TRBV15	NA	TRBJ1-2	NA	CATSRGTGNYGYTF	TGTGCCACCAGCAGAGGTACAGGTAACTATGGCTACACCTTC
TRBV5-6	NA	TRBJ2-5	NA	CASSLGVETQYF	TGTGCCAGCAGCCTAGGGGTGGAGACCCAGTACTTC
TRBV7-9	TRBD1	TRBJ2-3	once	CASSPTDRDADTQYF	TGTGCCAGCAGCCCAACTGACAGGGATGCCGATACGCAGTATTTT
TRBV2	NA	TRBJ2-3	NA	CATEGDRADTQYF	TGTGCCACAGAGGGTGATAGGGCAGATACGCAGTATTTT
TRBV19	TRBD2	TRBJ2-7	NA	CATAGGFFYEQYF	TGTGCCACAGCGGGGGGGTTCTTCTACGAGCAGTACTTC
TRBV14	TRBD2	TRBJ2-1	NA	CASSQVGLAGPPVYNEQFF	TGTGCCAGCAGCCAAGTTGGGTTAGCGGGGCCCCCGGTTTACAATGAGCAGTTCTTC
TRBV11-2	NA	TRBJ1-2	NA	CASSTLGALAFGGYTF	TGTGCCAGCAGCACCCTGGGAGCCCTGGCCTTTGGTGGCTACACCTTC
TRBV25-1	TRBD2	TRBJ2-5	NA	CASSELSGGAVETQYF	TGTGCCAGCAGTGAATTGAGCGGGGGGGCCGTTGAGACCCAGTACTTC
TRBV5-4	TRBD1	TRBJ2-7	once	CASRNEAGGMGEQYF	TGTGCCAGCCGCAACGAAGCAGGGGGAATGGGTGAGCAGTACTTC
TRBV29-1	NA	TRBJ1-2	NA	CSVERSESYGYTF	TGCAGCGTTGAACGGTCCGAGTCCTATGGCTACACCTTC
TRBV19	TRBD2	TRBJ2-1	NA	CASSVASGAYNEQFF	TGTGCCAGTAGTGTAGCTAGCGGTGCCTACAATGAGCAGTTCTTC
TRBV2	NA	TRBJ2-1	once	CASSGTEGNEQFF	TGTGCCAGCAGTGGGACAGAGGGCAATGAGCAGTTCTTC
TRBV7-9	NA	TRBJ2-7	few	CASSSLRDTGHEQYF	TGTGCCAGCAGCTCACTCAGGGATACTGGTCACGAGCAGTACTTC
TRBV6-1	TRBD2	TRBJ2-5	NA	CASSEFQGGQETQYF	TGTGCCAGCAGTGAGTTCCAGGGAGGGCAGGAGACCCAGTACTTC
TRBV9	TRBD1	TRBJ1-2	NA	CASSRTGGALDYGYTF	TGTGCCAGCAGCAGGACAGGGGGCGCCTTGGACTATGGCTACACCTTC
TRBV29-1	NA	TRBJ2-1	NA	CSVDSRTSRTYNEQFF	TGCAGCGTTGACTCCCGTACTAGCCGGACCTACAATGAGCAGTTCTTC
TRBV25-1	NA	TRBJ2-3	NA	CASSASIARSDTQYF	TGTGCCAGCAGTGCCTCAATTGCCAGGTCGGATACGCAGTATTTT
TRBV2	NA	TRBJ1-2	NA	CASSAPLTGSNRGYTF	TGTGCCAGCAGTGCTCCTCTAACAGGGTCGAATCGTGGCTACACCTTC
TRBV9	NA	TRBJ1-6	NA	CASSVNSNSPLHF	TGTGCCAGCAGCGTAAACTCTAATTCACCCCTCCACTTT
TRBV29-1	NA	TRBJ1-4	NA	CSVGGDREKLFF	TGCAGCGTGGGAGGGGACCGCGAAAAACTGTTTTTT
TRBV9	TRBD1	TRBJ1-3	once	CASSLTQGISGNTIYF	TGTGCCAGCAGCTTAACACAGGGGATATCTGGAAACACCATATATTTT
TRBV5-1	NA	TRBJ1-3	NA	CASSLAQGVAGNTIYF	TGCGCCAGCAGCTTGGCACAGGGAGTCGCTGGAAACACCATATATTTT
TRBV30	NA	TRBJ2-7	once	CAWSVEYEQYF	TGTGCCTGGAGTGTGGAGTACGAGCAGTACTTC
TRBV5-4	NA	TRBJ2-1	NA	CASSIVGDWNEQFF	TGTGCCAGCAGCATCGTGGGGGACTGGAATGAGCAGTTCTTC
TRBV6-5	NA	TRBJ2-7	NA	CASSSQGTTIYEQYF	TGTGCCAGCAGCTCCCAGGGCACCACCATCTACGAGCAGTACTTC
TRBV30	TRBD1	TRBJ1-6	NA	CAWSLTGMRSPLHF	TGTGCCTGGAGTTTGACAGGGATGCGTTCACCCCTCCACTTT
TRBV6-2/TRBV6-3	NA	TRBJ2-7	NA	CASSYEVGQIYEQYF	TGTGCCAGCAGTTATGAGGTGGGACAAATCTACGAGCAGTACTTC
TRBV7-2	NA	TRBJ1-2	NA	CASSLGAYGYTF	TGTGCCAGCAGCTTAGGAGCCTATGGCTACACCTTC
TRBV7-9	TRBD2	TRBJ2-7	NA	CASSSPTSGNVDEQYF	TGTGCCAGCAGCTCCCCGACTAGCGGGAACGTGGACGAGCAGTACTTC
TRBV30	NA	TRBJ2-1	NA	CAWSEYGGKVSSYNEQFF	TGTGCCTGGAGCGAGTATGGGGGCAAGGTCAGCTCCTACAATGAGCAGTTCTTC
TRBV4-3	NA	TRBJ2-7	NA	CASSQVKYNEQYF	TGCGCCAGCAGCCAAGTTAAGTACAACGAGCAGTACTTC
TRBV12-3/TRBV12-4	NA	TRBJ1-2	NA	CASRARGFYGYTF	TGTGCCAGCAGGGCCAGGGGATTTTATGGCTACACCTTC
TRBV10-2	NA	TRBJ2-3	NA	CASSDESNTWASTDTQYF	TGCGCCAGCAGTGATGAATCTAATACGTGGGCGAGCACAGATACGCAGTATTTT
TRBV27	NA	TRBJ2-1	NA	CASSFGSPGLSYNEQFF	TGTGCCAGCAGTTTTGGGTCCCCGGGACTCTCCTACAATGAGCAGTTCTTC
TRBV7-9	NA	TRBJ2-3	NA	CASSLARYSTDTQYF	TGTGCCAGCAGCTTAGCCAGATATAGCACAGATACGCAGTATTTT
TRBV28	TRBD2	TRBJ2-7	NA	CATLSLSPGLAAYEQYF	TGTGCCACCCTTTCGCTTAGTCCGGGACTAGCGGCTTACGAGCAGTACTTC
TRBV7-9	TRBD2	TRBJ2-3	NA	CASSLAVAGNTDTQYF	TGTGCCAGCAGCTTAGCAGTAGCGGGGAACACAGATACGCAGTATTTT
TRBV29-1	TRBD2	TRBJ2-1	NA	CSVDPFSGGNEQFF	TGCAGCGTTGACCCATTTAGCGGGGGGAATGAGCAGTTCTTC
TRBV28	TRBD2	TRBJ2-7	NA	CASSPGTSGTYEQYF	TGTGCCAGCAGTCCGGGGACTAGCGGGACTTACGAGCAGTACTTC
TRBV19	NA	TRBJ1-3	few	CASSIHRDSGNTIYF	TGTGCCAGTAGTATTCACAGGGATTCTGGAAACACCATATATTTT
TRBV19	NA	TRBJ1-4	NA	CASAGGAGNEKLFF	TGTGCCAGTGCTGGCGGGGCTGGTAATGAAAAACTGTTTTTT
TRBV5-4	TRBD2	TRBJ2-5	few	CASSFGAGTSLETQYF	TGTGCCAGCAGCTTCGGTGCGGGGACTAGCTTGGAGACCCAGTACTTC
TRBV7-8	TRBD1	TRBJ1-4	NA	CASSLVAVPGQGTNEKLFF	TGTGCCAGCAGCTTAGTAGCGGTCCCGGGACAGGGGACTAATGAAAAACTGTTTTTT